This entry is about one T cell receptor (beta chain). The antigen is not known. This may come from a read error, since a much larger clone is one base off. Built from TCR beta cDNA, the libraries had unique molecular identifiers in them. About 500,000 cDNA molecules came from roughly 1 to 10 million T cells. TCRdb reprocessed the PCR reads via MiXCR and lists one record per CDR3 protein. The profile covers 750,000 to 900,000 distinct CDR3 sequences, with 40% to 55% appearing a single time and 4% to 5% taken by the ten largest. Germline CDR1 and CDR2: DFQATT and SNEGSKA (reference sequence). CDR3 length: 16 amino acids. The source of the sample is a study of post-analysis software for immune sequencing data. Study summary: The patients showed relapsing-remitting, secondary progressive and progressive-relapsing multiple sclerosis courses. Findings of the study overall: Comparison with controls showed significantly lower normalized Chao1 diversity in multiple sclerosis patients. TRBV5-6, TRBV5-1 and TRBV20-1 were among a few TRBV segments more frequent in patients than controls.

The sample comprised blood. V gene TRBV20-1 combines with J gene TRBJ2-1, with 11 bases aligning to TRBD2. The sequence derives from a girl between 5 and 17 years old with multiple sclerosis. The CDR3 DNA reads as TGCAGTGTTAGAGATATAACTAGCGGGAGATTAAATGAGCAGTTCTTC. Protein sequence: CSVRDITSGRLNEQFF.